This passage covers 25 T cell receptor beta chains from one sample sequenced in a study of blood T cell repertoires in COVID-19. Assay used: immunoSEQ multiplex PCR; TCRdb lists only in-frame clones, some missing. This table holds under 250,000 clones, roughly 80% found once. The sequencing sample was made of peripheral blood. These receptors all stem from a woman aged 18-29 years with acute or convalescent COVID-19.

This rearrangement joins TRBV7-2 to TRBJ2-4, with D possibly being TRBD1 (6 bases). The length of the CDR3 is 15 residues. Per the germline V gene, CDR1 is SGHTA and CDR2 is FQGNSA. The germline V and J ends were trimmed by 1 base and 0 bases, with 7 bases remaining between them. The CDR3 nucleotides are TGTGCCAGCAGCTTAGACAGGGTAGCCAAAAACATTCAGTACTTC. Protein sequence: CASSLDRVAKNIQYF.

CDR3 loop: CASSPRTGGSMRGSPLHF. In nucleotides, the CDR3 is TGTGCCAGCAGCCCACGGACAGGGGGCTCTATGAGGGGTTCACCCCTCCACTTT. The chain carries TRBV9 and TRBJ1-6; TRBD1 matches 11 bases. The trim removed 4 bases at V and 9 bases at J, leaving 15 bases unmatched. The germline V gene has CDR1 SGDLS and CDR2 YYNGEE. This CDR3 is built from 18 residues.

The gene calls are TRBV5-1 and TRBJ2-3; a possible D gene is TRBD1 (5 bases). Germline CDR1 and CDR2: SGHRS and YFSETQ. Trimming left V 0 bases short and J 5 bases short, with 16 bases between. CDR3 length: 16 residues. The chain's CDR3 is CASSLVFGAQGDTQYF. The CDR3 DNA reads as TGCGCCAGCAGCTTGGTGTTTGGGGCGCAGGGAGATACGCAGTATTTT.

The chain carries TRBV28 and TRBJ2-7; a possible D gene is TRBD1 (5 bases). Germline CDR1 and CDR2: MDHEN and SYDVKM. V shed 3 bases and J shed 4 bases, with 10 bases lying between them. This CDR3 is built from 13 residues. The CDR3 DNA reads as TGTGCCAGCAGTTTCTCGTGGACATACGAGCAGTACTTC. It specifies CASSFSWTYEQYF.

The rearrangement links TRBV2 to TRBJ2-6; D may be TRBD2 (6 bases). Germline lookup yields CDR1 SNHLY and CDR2 FYNNEI. The V gene lost 6 bases and the J gene lost 2 bases, with 11 bases spanning the gap. The CDR3 is 15 amino acids. The CDR3 coding sequence is TGTGCCAGCAGGGACTATGAACCTGGGGCCAACGTCCTGACTTTC. As protein: CASRDYEPGANVLTF.

This chain joins TRBV9 and TRBJ2-7; TRBD2 aligns across 8 bases. The CDR3 extends over 13 amino acids. V lost 2 bases, J lost 7 bases, and 5 bases stayed unmatched. Germline CDR1 is SGDLS and CDR2 is YYNGEE. The CDR3 spells CASSVKRESEQYF. In DNA form, the CDR3 reads TGTGCCAGCAGCGTGAAGCGGGAGAGTGAGCAGTACTTC.

V is TRBV7-2 and J is TRBJ2-3; 10 nucleotides match TRBD2. J was trimmed by 2 bases and V by 2 bases; bases with no gene match: 4. CDR3 length equals 16 residues. Germline V lookup: CDR1 SGHTA, CDR2 FQGNSA. The CDR3 loop reads CASSLTAGGPTDTQYF. The CDR3 region has the DNA TGTGCCAGCAGCTTAACAGCGGGAGGGCCCACAGATACGCAGTATTTT.

CDR3 sequence (DNA): TGTGCCAGCAGCTTAGGAAGTGGGAGAAACTACGAGCAGTACTTC. Protein sequence: CASSLGSGRNYEQYF. The rearrangement joins TRBV7-6 to TRBJ2-7; a weak D match, TRBD2 (5 bases). From germline, CDR1 is SGHVS and CDR2 FNYEAQ. The V end was cut by 1 base, the J end by 3 bases, with 13 bases between. This CDR3 comprises 15 residues.

The chain combines TRBV6-5 with TRBJ1-2, with 7 bases identical to TRBD1. The CDR3 is 13 residues long. V lost 5 bases, J lost 8 bases, and 8 bases stayed unmatched. Germline loops: CDR1 MNHEY, CDR2 SVGAGI. The CDR3 nucleotides read TGTGCCAGCAGTCCCGGACAGGCTGTCGGCTACACCTTC. Its translation: CASSPGQAVGYTF.

The chain uses TRBV9 and TRBJ2-2, with D hard to call. The V end was cut by 3 bases, the J end by 4 bases, with 19 bases between. This CDR3 is built from 17 residues. In germline, CDR1 is SGDLS, CDR2 YYNGEE. CDR3 in amino acids: CASSAVPGSSPTGELFF. As DNA, the CDR3 is TGTGCCAGCAGCGCGGTACCCGGGTCGAGTCCCACCGGGGAGCTGTTTTTT.

The V gene is TRBV27, the J gene TRBJ1-1, with D maybe TRBD1 (6 bases). This CDR3 has 13 amino acids. CDR1 is MNHEY and CDR2 is SMNVEV in the germline V gene (reference sequence). Trimming took 1 base from V and 6 from J, leaving 9 bases between them. CDR3 nucleotide sequence: TGTGCCAGCAGTTTATGGGCAGGGGCTGAAGCTTTCTTT. Translating it yields CASSLWAGAEAFF.

The V and J genes are TRBV19 and TRBJ2-1; 9 bases map to TRBD2. With V trimmed by 3 bases and J by 4 bases, 4 bases remained unmatched. From germline, CDR1 is LNHDA and CDR2 SQIVND (reference sequence). The CDR3 sequence is 15 residues long. For the CDR3, the DNA is TGTGCCAGTAGTATTGTCCTAGCGGGATACAATGAGCAGTTCTTC. It yields the protein CASSIVLAGYNEQFF.

This sequence joins TRBV6-1 and TRBJ2-5; D not certain. Germline V gene lookup returns CDR1 MNHNS and CDR2 SASEGT. V lost 2 bases to trimming and J lost 8 bases, with 12 bases between them. The CDR3 covers 13 residues. In DNA form, the CDR3 reads TGTGCCAGCAGTGAACTAGGCCGACTCACCCAGTACTTC. Translation gives CASSELGRLTQYF.

The V call is TRBV23-1, the J call TRBJ1-2; the D gene is possibly TRBD1 (6 bases). TRBV23-1 carries the ORF label, with uncertain function. V dropped 0 bases and J dropped 3 bases, with 11 bases sitting between them. The CDR3 runs to 15 residues. The chain's CDR3 is CASSQSWTEDYGYTF. CDR3 bases: TGCGCCAGCAGTCAATCGTGGACAGAAGACTATGGCTACACCTTC.

This rearrangement joins TRBV6-5 to TRBJ2-3, with 10 bases that match TRBD1. V dropped 8 bases and J dropped 5; count of bases not matched to a gene: 1. The CDR3 is made up of 12 amino acids. Germline V lookup: CDR1 MNHEY, CDR2 SVGAGI. CDR3 nucleotide sequence: TGTGCCAGCGGACAGGGGGTAGATACGCAGTATTTT. Its protein is CASGQGVDTQYF.

The chain combines TRBV9 with TRBJ2-1, with D perhaps matching TRBD2 (5 bases). V gave up 0 bases and J gave up 0 bases, with 7 bases separating them. The CDR3 is made up of 15 amino acids. CDR1 is SGDLS and CDR2 is YYNGEE in the germline V gene. CDR3 DNA sequence: TGTGCCAGCAGCGTAGTGGGGAGCTCCTACAATGAGCAGTTCTTC. It is translated as CASSVVGSSYNEQFF.

V usage is TRBV5-1 and J usage is TRBJ2-1; 7 nucleotides match TRBD2. The CDR3 contains 17 residues. The germline V gene encodes CDR1 SGHRS and CDR2 YFSETQ. Losses at the gene ends were 0 bases for V and 8 bases for J; bases not matched to a gene: 14. The CDR3 region is CASSLVRGLLASDEQFF. The CDR3 DNA reads TGCGCCAGCAGCTTGGTTCGAGGATTACTAGCGTCGGATGAGCAGTTCTTC.

The chain carries TRBV12-3 or TRBV12-4 and TRBJ2-1, with 10 bases identical to TRBD1. The length of the CDR3 is 12 residues. With 8 bases clipped from V and 9 bases from J, the junction kept 4 bases outside the gene matches. CDR3 sequence reads: CASLTGGFEQFF. In nucleotides, the CDR3 is TGTGCCAGCCTGACAGGGGGCTTTGAGCAGTTCTTC.

This chain's CDR3 is CASSLGLAVNNSPLHF. The CDR3 nucleotides are TGTGCCAGCAGCTTAGGATTGGCGGTAAATAATTCACCCCTCCACTTT. The V call is TRBV7-2, the J call TRBJ1-6; D is undetermined. V was cut by 1 base and J by 5 bases, with 12 bases left in between. Germline assignment: CDR1 SGHTA and CDR2 FQGNSA. This CDR3 region has 16 residues. The whole variable domain, filled in from reference TRBV7-2 and TRBJ1-6, reads GAGVSQSPSNKVTEKGKDVELRCDPISGHTALYWYRQSLGQGLEFLIYFQGNSAPDKSGLPSDRFSAERTGGSVSTLTIQRTQQEDSAVYLCASSLGLAVNNSPLHFGNGTRLTVT.

The chain is built from TRBV18 and TRBJ2-7; 12 nucleotides agree with TRBD2. The V and J ends lost 6 bases and 2 bases, in that order; junction bases with no gene match: 5. The germline V gene encodes CDR1 KGHSH and CDR2 LQKENI. This CDR3 has 15 residues. The CDR3 protein is CASSMTSGSTYEQYF. CDR3 coding DNA: TGTGCCAGCTCTATGACTAGCGGGAGCACCTACGAGCAGTACTTC.

This chain links TRBV30 with TRBJ1-1, with D hard to call. Trimming pared 0 bases from V and 2 bases from J, leaving 4 bases between. From germline, CDR1 is GTSNPN and CDR2 SVGIG (reference sequence). This CDR3 has 12 residues. The CDR3 DNA reads as TGTGCCTGGAGTGTAACTAACACTGAAGCTTTCTTT. It codes for CAWSVTNTEAFF.

To note about this clone: A much larger clone lies a single base off, so this may be a read error. This chain uses TRBV3-1 (or the pseudogene TRBV3-2) with TRBJ2-7; 10 bases line up with TRBD1. The CDR3 is 15 amino acids. Looked up from germline, CDR1 is LGHDT and CDR2 is YNNKEL (reference sequence). Losses at the gene ends were 4 bases for V and 0 bases for J; bases not matched to a gene: 3. The CDR3 coding sequence is TGTGCCAGCAGCCCTCGGGACAGGGGCTCCTACGAGCAGTACTTC. The encoded protein is CASSPRDRGSYEQYF.

This clone was counted a few times. The chain combines TRBV6-1 with TRBJ2-7; 9 nucleotides match TRBD1. The CDR3 is 16 residues long. Germline V lookup: CDR1 MNHNS, CDR2 SASEGT. Trimming at V came to 4 bases and at J to 3 bases, leaving 10 bases not matched to a gene. The CDR3 sequence is CASSVVGTGWSYEQYF. DNA of the CDR3: TGTGCCAGCAGTGTGGTGGGGACAGGGTGGAGCTACGAGCAGTACTTC.

The chain has TRBV13 and TRBJ1-1; TRBD1 agrees at 7 bases. Trimming at V came to 3 bases and at J to 1 base, leaving 8 bases not matched to a gene. This CDR3 has 16 amino acids. Germline V gives CDR1 PRHDT, CDR2 FYEKMQ (reference sequence). This CDR3 reads CASSLLLRQGNTEAFF. CDR3 DNA sequence: TGTGCCAGCAGCTTGCTCCTACGACAGGGGAACACTGAAGCTTTCTTT. Together with reference TRBV13 and TRBJ1-1, the CDR3 gives the full variable domain: AAGVIQSPRHLIKEKRETATLKCYPIPRHDTVYWYQQGPGQDPQFLISFYEKMQSDKGSIPDRFSAQQFSDYHSELNMSSLELGDSALYFCASSLLLRQGNTEAFFGQGTRLTVV.

The chain combines TRBV5-8 with TRBJ1-2; D is uncertain. This CDR3 contains 15 residues. The V and J ends lost 6 bases and 6 bases respectively, with 21 bases between them. Germline CDR1 is SGHTS and CDR2 is YDEGEE. The CDR3, as DNA: TGTGCCAGCACCCTCAGAGCCCCCGAGGAGCATGGCTACACCTTC. Amino acid sequence: CASTLRAPEEHGYTF. The full variable domain, rest sourced from reference TRBV5-8 and TRBJ1-2, is EAGVTQSPTHLIKTRGQQATLRCSPISGHTSVYWYQQALGLGLQFLLWYDEGEERNRGNFPPRFSGRQFPNYSSELNVNALELEDSALYLCASTLRAPEEHGYTFGSGTRLTVV.